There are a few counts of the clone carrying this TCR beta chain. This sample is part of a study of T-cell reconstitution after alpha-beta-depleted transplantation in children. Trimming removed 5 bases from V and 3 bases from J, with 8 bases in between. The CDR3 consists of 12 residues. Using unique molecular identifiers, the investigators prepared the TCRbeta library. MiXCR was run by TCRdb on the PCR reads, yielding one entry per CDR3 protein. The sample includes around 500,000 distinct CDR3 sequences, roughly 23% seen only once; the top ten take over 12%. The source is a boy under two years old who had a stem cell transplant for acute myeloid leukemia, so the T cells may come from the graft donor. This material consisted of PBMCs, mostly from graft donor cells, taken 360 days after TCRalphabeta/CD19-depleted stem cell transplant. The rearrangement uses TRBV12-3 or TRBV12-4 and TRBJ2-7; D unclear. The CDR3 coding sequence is TGTGCCAGCAGTCGGACGGACTACGAGCAGTACTTC. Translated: CASSRTDYEQYF.